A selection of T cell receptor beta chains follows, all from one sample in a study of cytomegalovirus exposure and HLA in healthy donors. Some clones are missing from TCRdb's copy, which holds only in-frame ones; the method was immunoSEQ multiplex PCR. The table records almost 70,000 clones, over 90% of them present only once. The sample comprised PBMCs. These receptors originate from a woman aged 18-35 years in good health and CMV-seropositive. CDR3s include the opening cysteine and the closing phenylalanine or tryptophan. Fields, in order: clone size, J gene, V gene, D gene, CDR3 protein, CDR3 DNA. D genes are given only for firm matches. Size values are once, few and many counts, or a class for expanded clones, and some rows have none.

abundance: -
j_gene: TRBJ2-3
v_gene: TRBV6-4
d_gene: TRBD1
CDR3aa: CASSDSQGADTQYF
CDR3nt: TGTGCCAGCAGTGACTCGCAGGGGGCAGATACGCAGTATTTT

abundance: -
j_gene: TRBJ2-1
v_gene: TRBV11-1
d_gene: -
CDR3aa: CASSNPRVSGGAHNEQFF
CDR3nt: TGTGCCAGCAGCAACCCCCGAGTCAGCGGAGGAGCCCACAATGAGCAGTTCTTC

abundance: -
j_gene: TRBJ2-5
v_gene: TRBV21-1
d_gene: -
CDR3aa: CASKPGETQYF
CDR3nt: TGTGCCAGCAAGCCGGGAGAGACCCAGTACTTC

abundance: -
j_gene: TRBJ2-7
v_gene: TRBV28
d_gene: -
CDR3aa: CASSLTSESYEQYF
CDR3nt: TGTGCCAGCAGTTTAACCTCGGAGTCCTACGAGCAGTACTTC

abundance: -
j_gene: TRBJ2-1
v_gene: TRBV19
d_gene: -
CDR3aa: CASSINRAVRDEQFF
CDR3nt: TGTGCCAGTAGCATTAACAGGGCGGTCCGGGATGAGCAGTTCTTC

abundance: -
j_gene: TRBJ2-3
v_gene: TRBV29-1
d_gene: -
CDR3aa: CSGLGTDTQYF
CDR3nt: TGCAGCGGACTGGGCACAGATACGCAGTATTTT

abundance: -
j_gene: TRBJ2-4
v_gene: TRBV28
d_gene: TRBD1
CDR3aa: CASSLTRTGKNIQYF
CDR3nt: TGTGCCAGCAGTTTAACCCGGACAGGGAAAAACATTCAGTACTTC

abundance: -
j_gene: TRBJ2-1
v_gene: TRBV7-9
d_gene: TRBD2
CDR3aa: CASSEGLGVYNEQFF
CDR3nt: TGTGCCAGCAGCGAAGGACTAGGGGTCTACAATGAGCAGTTCTTC

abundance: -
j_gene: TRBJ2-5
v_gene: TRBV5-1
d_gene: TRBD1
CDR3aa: CASSPVQGAMETQYF
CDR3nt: TGCGCCAGCAGCCCCGTACAGGGGGCGATGGAGACCCAGTACTTC

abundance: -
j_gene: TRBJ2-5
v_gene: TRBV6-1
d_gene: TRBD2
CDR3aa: CASGTSGRAKETQYF
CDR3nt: TGTGCCAGCGGGACTAGCGGGAGGGCCAAAGAGACCCAGTACTTC

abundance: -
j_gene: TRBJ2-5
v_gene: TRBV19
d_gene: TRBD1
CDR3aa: CASSIQRGLQETQYF
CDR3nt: TGTGCCAGTAGTATTCAGAGGGGGCTCCAAGAGACCCAGTACTTC

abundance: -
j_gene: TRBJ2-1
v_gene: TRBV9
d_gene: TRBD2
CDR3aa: CASSVVAGVSYNEQFF
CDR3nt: TGTGCCAGCAGCGTAGTAGCGGGAGTCTCCTACAATGAGCAGTTCTTC

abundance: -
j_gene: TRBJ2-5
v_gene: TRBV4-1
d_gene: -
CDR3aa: CASSPDPPGVLQETQYF
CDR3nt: TGCGCCAGCAGCCCAGACCCCCCCGGTGTATTACAAGAGACCCAGTACTTC

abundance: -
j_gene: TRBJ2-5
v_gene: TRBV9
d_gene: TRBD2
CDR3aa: CASSPTSGSFSETQYF
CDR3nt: TGTGCCAGCAGCCCGACTAGCGGGAGTTTTTCAGAGACCCAGTACTTC

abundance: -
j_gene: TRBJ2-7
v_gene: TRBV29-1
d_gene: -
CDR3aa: CSVERVEGSYEQYF
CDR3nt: TGCAGCGTTGAAAGGGTGGAGGGCTCCTACGAGCAGTACTTC

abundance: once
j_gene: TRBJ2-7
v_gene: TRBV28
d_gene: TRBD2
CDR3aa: CASTGLEIYEQYF
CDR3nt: TGTGCCAGCACGGGACTAGAAATCTACGAGCAGTACTTC

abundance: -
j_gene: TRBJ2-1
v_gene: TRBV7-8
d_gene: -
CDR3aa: CASSLSSYNEQFF
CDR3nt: TGTGCCAGCAGCTTAAGTAGCTACAATGAGCAGTTCTTC

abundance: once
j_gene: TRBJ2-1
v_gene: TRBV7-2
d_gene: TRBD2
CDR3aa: CASSLAPIAGYSYNEQFF
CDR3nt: TGTGCCAGCAGCTTAGCGCCCATAGCGGGCTACTCCTACAATGAGCAGTTCTTC

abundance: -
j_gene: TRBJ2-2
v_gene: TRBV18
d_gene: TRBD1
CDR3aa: CASSPPGYRGTGELFF
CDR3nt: TGTGCCAGCTCACCACCAGGATACAGGGGTACCGGGGAGCTGTTTTTT

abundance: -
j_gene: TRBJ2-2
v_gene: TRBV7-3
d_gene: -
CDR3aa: CASSSDSTNTGELFF
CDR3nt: TGTGCCAGCAGCTCGGACTCGACGAACACCGGGGAGCTGTTTTTT

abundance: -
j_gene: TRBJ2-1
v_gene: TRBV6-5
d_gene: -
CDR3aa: CASSSEGLASNEQFF
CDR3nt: TGTGCCAGCAGTTCAGAGGGTTTAGCTTCCAATGAGCAGTTCTTC

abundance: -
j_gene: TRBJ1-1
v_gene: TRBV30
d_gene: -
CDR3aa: CAWSGVSEAFF
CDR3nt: TGTGCCTGGAGCGGGGTCTCTGAAGCTTTCTTT

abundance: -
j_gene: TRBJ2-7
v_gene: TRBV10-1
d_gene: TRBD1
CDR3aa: CASSRDRGIHEQYF
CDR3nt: TGCGCCAGCAGTCGGGACAGGGGGATCCACGAGCAGTACTTC

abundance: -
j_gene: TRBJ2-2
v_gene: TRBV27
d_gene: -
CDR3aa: CASSLSANTGELFF
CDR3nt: TGTGCCAGCAGCTTGTCCGCGAACACCGGGGAGCTGTTTTTT

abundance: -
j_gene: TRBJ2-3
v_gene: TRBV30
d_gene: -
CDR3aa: CAWSVAAPDTQYF
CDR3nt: TGTGCCTGGTCTGTAGCGGCCCCAGATACGCAGTATTTT

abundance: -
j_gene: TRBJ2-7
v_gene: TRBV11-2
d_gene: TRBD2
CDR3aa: CASSLQREVGEQYF
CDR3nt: TGTGCCAGCAGCTTGCAGCGGGAGGTGGGGGAGCAGTACTTC

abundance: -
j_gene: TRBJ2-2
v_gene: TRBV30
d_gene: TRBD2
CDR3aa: CAWNSGDTGELFF
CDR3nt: TGTGCCTGGAATAGCGGGGACACCGGGGAGCTGTTTTTT

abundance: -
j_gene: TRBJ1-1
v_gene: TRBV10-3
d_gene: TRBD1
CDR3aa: CATIPGGRTEAFF
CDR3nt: TGTGCCACCATCCCAGGGGGGCGGACTGAAGCTTTCTTT

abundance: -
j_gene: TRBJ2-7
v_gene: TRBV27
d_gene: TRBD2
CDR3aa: CASMSSGRTEQYF
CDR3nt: TGTGCCAGCATGAGTAGCGGGAGGACCGAGCAGTACTTC

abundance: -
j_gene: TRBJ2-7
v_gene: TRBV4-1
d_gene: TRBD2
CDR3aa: CASSRLLAGDSYEQYF
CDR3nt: TGCGCCAGCAGTCGCCTCCTAGCGGGAGATTCCTACGAGCAGTACTTC

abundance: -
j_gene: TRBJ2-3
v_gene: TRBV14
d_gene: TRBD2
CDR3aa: CASSPVGGSGSFHTQYF
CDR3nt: TGTGCCAGCAGCCCCGTGGGGGGGAGCGGGAGCTTCCATACGCAGTATTTT

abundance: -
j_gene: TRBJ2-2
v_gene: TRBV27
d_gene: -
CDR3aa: CASSSSSVTGELFF
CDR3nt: TGTGCCAGCAGTTCCTCATCGGTCACCGGGGAGCTGTTTTTT

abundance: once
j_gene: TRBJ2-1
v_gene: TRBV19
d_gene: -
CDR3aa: CASSMGSNEQFF
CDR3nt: TGTGCCAGTAGTATGGGCTCCAATGAGCAGTTCTTC

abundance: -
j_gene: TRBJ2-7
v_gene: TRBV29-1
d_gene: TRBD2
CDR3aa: CSVIGTSGSYEQYF
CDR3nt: TGCAGCGTGATAGGGACTAGCGGGAGCTACGAGCAGTACTTC

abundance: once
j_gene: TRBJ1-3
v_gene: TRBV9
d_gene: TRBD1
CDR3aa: CASSVHPGQGTGNTIYF
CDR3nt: TGTGCCAGCAGCGTACACCCCGGACAGGGAACTGGAAACACCATATATTTT

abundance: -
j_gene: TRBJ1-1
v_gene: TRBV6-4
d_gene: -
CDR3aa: CASRPPQPTMKKAFF
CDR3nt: TGTGCCAGCAGACCACCACAGCCGACAATGAAAAAAGCTTTCTTT

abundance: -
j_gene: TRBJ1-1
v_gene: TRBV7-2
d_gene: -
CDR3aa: CASSLDRTTEAFF
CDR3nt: TGTGCCAGCAGCTTAGACAGGACCACTGAAGCTTTCTTT

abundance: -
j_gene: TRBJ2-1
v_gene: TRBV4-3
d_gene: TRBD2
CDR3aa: CASSPSGSGYNEQFF
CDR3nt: TGCGCCAGCAGCCCTAGCGGGAGCGGTTACAATGAGCAGTTCTTC

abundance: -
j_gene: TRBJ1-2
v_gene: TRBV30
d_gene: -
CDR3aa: CAWSSILGGGYTF
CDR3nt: TGTGCCTGGAGTTCCATACTCGGGGGTGGCTACACCTTC

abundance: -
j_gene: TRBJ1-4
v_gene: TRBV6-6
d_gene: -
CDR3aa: CASSYSRPTNEKLFF
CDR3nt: TGTGCCAGCAGTTACTCGCGCCCGACTAATGAAAAACTGTTTTTT

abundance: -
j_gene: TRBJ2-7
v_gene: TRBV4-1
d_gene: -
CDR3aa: CASSQDGVSSYEQYF
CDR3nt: TGCGCCAGCAGCCAAGATGGAGTCAGCTCCTACGAGCAGTACTTC

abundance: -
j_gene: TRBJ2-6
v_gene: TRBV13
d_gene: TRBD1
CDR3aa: CASSSETGGRGANVLTF
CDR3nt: TGTGCCAGCAGCTCCGAGACAGGGGGCCGTGGGGCCAACGTCCTGACTTTC

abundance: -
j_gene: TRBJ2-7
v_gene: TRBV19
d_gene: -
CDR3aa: CASNARPGRNEQYF
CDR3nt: TGTGCCAGTAACGCCCGACCAGGAAGGAACGAGCAGTACTTC

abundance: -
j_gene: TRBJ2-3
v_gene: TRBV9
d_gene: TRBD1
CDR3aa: CASSATGGPTDTQYF
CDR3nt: TGTGCCAGCAGCGCCACAGGGGGTCCCACAGATACGCAGTATTTT

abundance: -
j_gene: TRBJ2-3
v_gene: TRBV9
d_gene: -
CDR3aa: CASSISGRGTDTQYF
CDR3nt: TGTGCCAGCAGCATATCGGGAAGGGGGACAGATACGCAGTATTTT

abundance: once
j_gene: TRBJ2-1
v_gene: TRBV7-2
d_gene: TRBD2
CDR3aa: CASSYSGNAYNEQFF
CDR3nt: TGTGCCAGCAGCTATAGCGGGAACGCCTACAATGAGCAGTTCTTC

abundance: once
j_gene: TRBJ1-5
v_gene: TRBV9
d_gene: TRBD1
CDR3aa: CASSPMGTGRGTNQPQHF
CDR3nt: TGTGCCAGCAGCCCGATGGGGACAGGAAGGGGTACCAATCAGCCCCAGCATTTT

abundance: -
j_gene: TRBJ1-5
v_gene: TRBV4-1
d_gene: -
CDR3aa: CASRKGSAGDQPQHF
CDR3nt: TGCGCCAGCAGAAAAGGGTCAGCGGGAGATCAGCCCCAGCATTTT

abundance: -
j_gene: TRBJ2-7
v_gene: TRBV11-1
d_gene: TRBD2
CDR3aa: CASSLETSGSWFYEQYF
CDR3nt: TGTGCCAGCAGCTTAGAAACTAGCGGGAGTTGGTTCTACGAGCAGTACTTC

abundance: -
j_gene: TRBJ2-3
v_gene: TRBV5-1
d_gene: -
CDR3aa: CASSLDGFTDTQYF
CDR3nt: TGCGCCAGCAGCTTGGACGGGTTCACAGATACGCAGTATTTT

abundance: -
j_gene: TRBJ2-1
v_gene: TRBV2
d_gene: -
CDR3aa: CASRAREGYNEQFF
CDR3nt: TGTGCCAGCAGGGCGAGAGAGGGCTACAATGAGCAGTTCTTC

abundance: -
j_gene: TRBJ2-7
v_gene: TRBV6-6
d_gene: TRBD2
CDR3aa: CASSEGSGIYEQYF
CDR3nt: TGTGCCAGCAGCGAGGGTAGCGGGATCTACGAGCAGTACTTC